This passage covers 27 T cell receptor beta chains from one sample sequenced in a study of cytomegalovirus exposure and HLA in healthy donors. 60 Vbeta and 13 Jbeta primers were used in PCR. The method was immunoSEQ multiplex PCR; TCRdb's version includes in-frame clones alone and lacks a portion of them. The sample records around 130,000 clones, roughly 74% being singletons. Sample: PBMCs. These receptors came from a woman aged 45-65 years in good health and CMV-seropositive.

Comment on this clone: The identical CDR3 is also encoded by other nucleotide sequences in the sample. The chain recombines TRBV9 with TRBJ1-6; D gene unclear. The V end lost 0 bases, the J end lost 9 bases, and 10 bases lay between the germline ends. The CDR3 is 14 residues long. CDR1 and CDR2 (germline): SGDLS, YYNGEE. In DNA form, the CDR3 reads TGTGCCAGCAGCGTAGGGGGAGGCGGTTCACCCCTCCACTTT. Residues: CASSVGGGGSPLHF.

This clone came up once. The rearrangement uses TRBV29-1 and TRBJ2-1; tentatively, D is TRBD2 (7 bases). Germline CDR1 reads SQVTM; CDR2 reads ANQGSEA. The length of the CDR3 is 14 residues. V was clipped by 6 bases and J by 6 bases, with 18 bases between them. CDR3 loop: CSVQRGAGGNEQFF. The CDR3 DNA is TGCAGCGTACAACGGGGGGCTGGGGGCAATGAGCAGTTCTTC.

The CDR3 sequence: CASSKGQGTEKLFF. The CDR3 coding sequence is TGTGCCAGCAGCAAAGGACAGGGGACTGAAAAACTGTTTTTT. This chain joins TRBV9 and TRBJ1-4, with TRBD1 identical over 9 bases. CDR3 length equals 14 residues. The germline V gene has CDR1 SGDLS and CDR2 YYNGEE. The ends lost 4 bases at V and 7 bases at J; junction bases unmatched: 5. The full variable domain, completed using reference TRBV9 and TRBJ1-4, is DSGVTQTPKHLITATGQRVTLRCSPRSGDLSVYWYQQSLDQGLQFLIQYYNGEERAKGNILERFSAQQFPDLHSELNLSSLELGDSALYFCASSKGQGTEKLFFGSGTQLSVL.

J is TRBJ2-7 and V is TRBV7-2; 12 nucleotides align to TRBD2. J gave up 2 bases and V 5 bases, and 4 bases lay outside the gene matches. The CDR3 sequence is 15 residues long. Germline V gene sequence: CDR1 SGHTA, CDR2 FQGNSA. CDR3 protein: CASSPLAGGPYEQYF. The CDR3 DNA follows: TGTGCCAGCAGCCCTCTAGCGGGGGGGCCCTACGAGCAGTACTTC.

This clone was observed once. The chain carries TRBV6-1 and TRBJ2-5; the match to TRBD2 covers 8 bases. This CDR3 has 16 amino acids. J was trimmed by 2 bases and V by 4 bases; bases with no gene match: 9. Germline V lookup: CDR1 MNHNS, CDR2 SASEGT. This CDR3 is CASSGERGSRQETQYF. The DNA of the CDR3 is TGTGCCAGCAGTGGCGAGCGGGGGAGCCGACAAGAGACCCAGTACTTC.

The V and J genes are TRBV15 and TRBJ1-2; perhaps TRBD1 as D (6 bases). CDR1 is LNHNV and CDR2 is YYDKDF in the germline V gene (reference sequence). V was shortened by 0 bases and J by 8 bases, with 16 bases between the two germline ends. CDR3 length: 15 amino acids. CDR3 in amino acids: CATSRDPAGAQGYTF. The CDR3 region has the DNA TGTGCCACCAGCAGAGACCCGGCGGGGGCACAAGGCTACACCTTC.

The chain carries TRBV6-5 and TRBJ1-2; D remains unclear. Germline V gene sequence: CDR1 MNHEY, CDR2 SVGAGI. The CDR3 has 11 residues. V shed 6 bases and J shed 4 bases, with 6 bases lying between them. Here the CDR3 DNA reads TGTGCCAGCAGGGGCCTCTATGGCTACACCTTC. Protein product: CASRGLYGYTF.

The chain is built from TRBV7-9 and TRBJ2-1, with 11 bases aligning to TRBD2. V dropped 3 bases and J dropped 1; count of bases not matched to a gene: 5. Germline CDR1 is SEHNR and CDR2 is FQNEAQ (reference sequence). The CDR3 runs to 17 residues. The CDR3 protein is CASSLARLAGSYNEQFF. Written as DNA, the CDR3 is TGTGCCAGCAGCTTGGCCAGACTAGCGGGGTCCTACAATGAGCAGTTCTTC.

J is TRBJ2-5 and V is TRBV5-6, with D possibly matching TRBD1 (5 bases). CDR3 length: 15 residues. V dropped 4 bases and J dropped 2 bases, with 15 bases sitting between them. The germline V gene encodes CDR1 SGHDT and CDR2 YYEEEE. For the CDR3, the DNA is TGTGCCAGCAGCCCCGTTAAAGACAGACAAGAGACCCAGTACTTC. As protein: CASSPVKDRQETQYF.

The chain uses TRBV6-5 and TRBJ2-5; TRBD2 is a possible D gene (6 bases). Trimming pared 0 bases from V and 5 bases from J, leaving 13 bases between. The CDR3 is 15 amino acids. Germline-derived CDR1 and CDR2 are MNHEY and SVGAGI. DNA for the CDR3: TGTGCCAGCAGTTACTCGGGGAGGAGGTCGGAGACCCAGTACTTC. Amino acids: CASSYSGRRSETQYF.

This sequence joins TRBV19 and TRBJ1-1, with a tentative D call TRBD1 (5 bases). V lost 4 bases, J lost 3 bases, and 9 bases lay in between. The CDR3 has 13 amino acids. From germline, CDR1 is LNHDA and CDR2 SQIVND (reference sequence). CDR3 amino acids: CASSSGGYTEAFF. The CDR3, as DNA: TGTGCCAGTAGTAGCGGGGGATACACTGAAGCTTTCTTT.

This sequence joins TRBV15 and TRBJ1-2; D might be TRBD1 (5 bases). Trimming pared 0 bases from V and 9 bases from J, leaving 11 bases between. The CDR3 length is 13 residues. Germline CDR1 is LNHNV and CDR2 is YYDKDF (reference sequence). The CDR3 is CATSRDFADSYTF. CDR3 sequence (DNA): TGTGCCACCAGCAGAGACTTTGCGGACAGCTACACCTTC.

J is TRBJ1-2 and V is TRBV30; D is unclear. V was cut by 4 bases and J by 2 bases, with 17 bases left in between. The CDR3 runs to 15 residues. Germline CDR1 reads GTSNPN; CDR2 reads SVGIG (reference sequence). CDR3 coding DNA: TGTGCCTGGAACAAATACCCGGGAAAAAACTATGGCTACACCTTC. Amino acids: CAWNKYPGKNYGYTF.

The chain joins TRBV28 to TRBJ1-3; tentative D call: TRBD1 (6 bases). The germline V gene encodes CDR1 MDHEN and CDR2 SYDVKM. CDR3 size: 15 residues. The ends were cut back, 8 bases at V and 1 base at J, with 15 bases in the middle. DNA of the CDR3: TGTGCCAGCGGCCCGACAGGCCGTTCTGGAAACACCATATATTTT. Translation gives CASGPTGRSGNTIYF.

This chain links TRBV11-3 with TRBJ1-1; 7 positions agree with TRBD1. This CDR3 region has 14 residues. From germline, CDR1 is SGHNT and CDR2 YENEEA. With V trimmed by 5 bases and J by 3 bases, 6 bases remained unmatched. CDR3 coding DNA: TGTGCCAGCAGCAGGGGACAGAGTTACACTGAAGCTTTCTTT. The encoded protein is CASSRGQSYTEAFF.

The chain recombines TRBV7-6 with TRBJ2-7; 8 bases are shared with TRBD1. The V and J ends lost 5 bases and 7 bases, in that order; junction bases with no gene match: 13. CDR1 SGHVS and CDR2 FNYEAQ come from the germline V gene. The CDR3 is made up of 15 amino acids. CDR3 loop: CASSPYQGAGGEQYF. CDR3 bases: TGTGCCAGCAGCCCGTACCAGGGGGCTGGGGGGGAGCAGTACTTC.

This clone appeared once. V gene TRBV7-9 combines with J gene TRBJ1-5; 9 positions agree with TRBD1. CDR3 length equals 15 residues. The V and J ends lost 5 bases and 6 bases, in that order; junction bases with no gene match: 8. CDR1 SEHNR and CDR2 FQNEAQ come from the germline V gene (reference sequence). In DNA form, the CDR3 reads TGTGCCAGCAGCCCCGGTGGACAGGGGCCTCAGCCCCAGCATTTT. Its translation: CASSPGGQGPQPQHF.

The V and J genes are TRBV23-1 and TRBJ1-2, with a tentative D call TRBD1 (5 bases). TRBV23-1 is an open reading frame, and its role is uncertain. Trimming cost V 3 bases and J 3 bases, with 14 bases left between them. There are 15 residues in the CDR3. The DNA of the CDR3 is TGCGCCAGCAGTCATCCAACGGGGGTCGACTATGGCTACACCTTC. Its protein is CASSHPTGVDYGYTF.

V usage is TRBV10-3 and J usage is TRBJ2-3, with 8 bases matching TRBD1. The CDR3 has 14 residues. Germline-derived CDR1 and CDR2 are ENHRY and SYGVKD. V was clipped by 5 bases and J by 2 bases; unmatched bases: 3. The CDR3 loop reads CAISLGQATDTQYF. The CDR3 DNA reads TGTGCCATCAGTCTGGGACAGGCCACAGATACGCAGTATTTT.

The chain recombines TRBV7-6 with TRBJ1-4; a possible D gene is TRBD1 (5 bases). This CDR3 is built from 13 residues. V was pared by 2 bases and J by 7 bases, with 8 bases between. CDR1 and CDR2 (germline): SGHVS, FNYEAQ. The CDR3, as DNA: TGTGCCAGCAGCTTAAGTAGGGGTGAAAAACTGTTTTTT. Encoded protein: CASSLSRGEKLFF.

The chain carries TRBV30 and TRBJ1-4, with D perhaps matching TRBD1 (6 bases). V lost 0 bases, J lost 5 bases, and 13 bases lay in between. Per germline, CDR1 GTSNPN and CDR2 SVGIG (reference sequence). This CDR3 has 15 amino acids. The CDR3, as DNA: TGTGCCTGGAGTGTTCCTCCCAGGGGAAATGAAAAACTGTTTTTT. Protein sequence: CAWSVPPRGNEKLFF.

This chain connects TRBV5-4 to TRBJ2-1; the match to TRBD2 covers 8 bases. Germline values: CDR1 SGHNT, CDR2 YYREEE (reference sequence). V shed 6 bases and J 7 bases; nucleotides not matched to a gene: 9. CDR3 length: 14 amino acids. The CDR3, as DNA: TGTGCCAGCACCGTCCCGGGACTAGATAATGAGCAGTTCTTC. Its translation: CASTVPGLDNEQFF. The full variable domain, in which reference TRBV5-4 and TRBJ2-1 provide the parts outside the CDR3, is ETGVTQSPTHLIKTRGQQVTLRCSSQSGHNTVSWYQQALGQGPQFIFQYYREEENGRGNFPPRFSGLQFPNYSSELNVNALELDDSALYLCASTVPGLDNEQFFGPGTRLTVL.

The chain's CDR3 is CASSLDLYF. CDR3 bases: TGTGCCAGCAGCTTAGATCTGTACTTC. The chain recombines TRBV11-3 with TRBJ2-4; no firm D call. CDR3 length: 9 amino acids. CDR1 is SGHNT, CDR2 YENEEA, per germline. V dropped 0 bases and J dropped 15 bases, with 3 bases sitting between them.

The chain recombines TRBV11-2 with TRBJ1-6, with TRBD1 as a possible D gene (6 bases). Germline-derived CDR1 and CDR2 are SGHAT and FQNNGV. The CDR3 is 18 amino acids. The germline V and J ends were trimmed by 5 bases and 2 bases, with 19 bases remaining between them. CDR3 in amino acids: CASSPAQGGLTYNSPLHF. CDR3 nucleotide sequence: TGTGCCAGCAGCCCCGCACAGGGCGGATTGACCTATAATTCACCCCTCCACTTT.

The V and J genes are TRBV6-5 and TRBJ2-1; tentative D call: TRBD2 (5 bases). The CDR3 is 14 amino acids. Germline assignment: CDR1 MNHEY and CDR2 SVGAGI. Trimming left V 2 bases short and J 5 bases short, with 10 bases between. The CDR3 nucleotides read TGTGCCAGCAGTTACACCTGGACTGACAATGAGCAGTTCTTC. It yields the protein CASSYTWTDNEQFF.

This clone was seen a handful of times. CDR3 protein: CASTFAGPSSGNTIYF. CDR3 DNA: TGTGCCAGCACCTTCGCAGGGCCTAGCTCTGGAAACACCATATATTTT. The chain employs TRBV7-2 and TRBJ1-3; tentative D call: TRBD1 (5 bases). Germline V gives CDR1 SGHTA, CDR2 FQGNSA. This CDR3 has 16 residues. The V gene lost 7 bases and the J gene lost 0 bases, with 16 bases spanning the gap.

This clone has only a few counts. The sample has other DNA sequences that encode this CDR3 too. This chain connects TRBV5-4 to TRBJ1-1; D unclear. The germline CDR1 and CDR2 sequences are SGHNT and YYREEE (reference sequence). The V end was cut by 2 bases, the J end by 1 base, with 9 bases between. The CDR3 spans 14 residues. CDR3 region: CASSFSGRNTEAFF. The DNA for the CDR3 is TGTGCCAGCAGCTTCTCGGGAAGGAACACTGAAGCTTTCTTT.